This TCR beta chain was identified in a study of regulatory T cells in long-lasting Graves disease. The time point here: newly diagnosed GD, antithyroid drugs for less than 3 months. From RNA extracted from PBMCs, the TCR library was made. Nine milliliters of peripheral blood were drawn into EDTA tubes. Points from the study as a whole: Persistent disease preferred TRBV28, TRBJ1-2 and TRBJ2-5. Newly diagnosed Graves' patients exceeded persistent ones in TCR diversity.

Libraries of TCR beta came from iRepertoire HTBI primers plus Arm-PCR of CDR3 regions. MiXCR, run by TCRdb on the multiplex PCR reads, gives a single entry per CDR3 protein. The repertoire holds over 350,000 distinct CDR3 sequences, around 15% seen once, with approximately 15% in the top ten. V was pared by 3 bases and J by 10 bases, with 18 bases of the junction left unmatched. This CDR3 contains 16 residues. The germline gives CDR1 DFQATT, CDR2 SNEGSKA (reference sequence). This clonotype was recorded at least ten times. What it binds is not known. The same data also went into a second study, on T cells in Graves' hyperthyroidism and ophthalmopathy. Per that paper: Hyperthyroidism of Graves' type that showed no ophthalmopathy progression within 18 months was stable.

The J gene is TRBJ2-1, the V gene TRBV20-1; 7 nucleotides line up with TRBD2. Sequenced here: peripheral blood mononuclear cells (PBMCs), sampled at new diagnosis, from a patient treated with antithyroid drugs. The TCR sequence derives from a woman aged 45-65 years with Graves disease. CDR3 DNA sequence: TGCAGTGCTAGTTTAGCGGGCGCTAGAGGAGTCAAAGAGCAGTTCTTC. This sequence encodes CSASLAGARGVKEQFF.